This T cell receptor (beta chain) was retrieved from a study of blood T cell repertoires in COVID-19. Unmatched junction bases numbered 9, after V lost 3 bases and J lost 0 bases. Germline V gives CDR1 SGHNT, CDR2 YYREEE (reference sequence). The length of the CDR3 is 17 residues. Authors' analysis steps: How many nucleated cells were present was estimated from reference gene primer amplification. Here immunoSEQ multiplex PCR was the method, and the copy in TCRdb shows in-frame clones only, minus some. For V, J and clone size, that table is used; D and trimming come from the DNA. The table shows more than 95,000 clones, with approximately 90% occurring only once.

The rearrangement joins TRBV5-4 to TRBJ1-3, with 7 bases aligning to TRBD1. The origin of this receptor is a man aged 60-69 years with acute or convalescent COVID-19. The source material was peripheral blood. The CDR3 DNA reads TGTGCCAGCAGCTCCCGGAGGGACAGCCGCTCTGGAAACACCATATATTTT. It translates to CASSSRRDSRSGNTIYF.